Below, 10 T cell receptor beta chains from the same sample are listed, as sequenced in a study of human T cells and chemical hapten exposure. The authors' total RNA extraction used unfractionated whole blood. The library tagged each cDNA molecule with unique molecular identifiers. TCRdb reprocessed the reads via MiXCR and lists one record per CDR3 protein. Here the sample spans 100,000 to 150,000 distinct CDR3 sequences, approximately 9.3% being singletons. Sequencing input: whole blood. The receptors shown here come from a human donor in good health. Some clones in this sample may be carry-over from other donors' samples.

This clonotype was picked up a small number of times. The CDR3 region is CASSQPGTDEQYF. CDR3 nucleotides: TGCGCCAGCAGCCAACCCGGGACAGACGAGCAGTACTTC. The chain joins TRBV4-1 to TRBJ2-7; 7 bases are a match to TRBD1. CDR1 and CDR2 from the germline V gene are MGHRA and YSYEKL. V lost 2 bases and J lost 5; bases outside the gene matches: 3. This CDR3 has 13 amino acids.

This clonotype was observed at least ten times. The V gene is TRBV6-5, the J gene TRBJ2-1, with 9 bases that match TRBD2. Germline trimming cut 1 base from V and 0 bases from J; bases unmatched to any gene: 7. The CDR3 length is 18 residues. Looked up from germline, CDR1 is MNHEY and CDR2 is SVGAGI. CDR3 loop: CASSYYPSGDSSYNEQFF. The CDR3 nucleotides read TGTGCCAGCAGTTACTACCCTAGCGGGGACAGCTCCTACAATGAGCAGTTCTTC.

This clonotype was detected ten times or more. The CDR3 region is CASSLGGAAPEAFF. The CDR3 nucleotides are TGTGCCAGCAGCTTAGGGGGCGCGGCCCCTGAAGCTTTCTTT. The J gene is TRBJ1-1, the V gene TRBV7-9, with a tentative D call TRBD1 (5 bases). Germline CDR1 is SEHNR and CDR2 is FQNEAQ (reference sequence). The CDR3 is 14 amino acids. Trimming left V 1 base short and J 6 bases short, with 12 bases between.

This clonotype was recorded a few times. The chain couples TRBV3-1 to TRBJ2-1; 9 nucleotides line up with TRBD1. CDR1 and CDR2 from the germline V gene are LGHDT and YNNKEL (reference sequence). The CDR3 length is 14 residues. Trimming removed 6 bases from V and 8 bases from J; junction bases left unmatched: 8. CDR3 in amino acids: CASRRGQGIHEQFF. DNA for the CDR3: TGTGCCAGCAGACGGGGACAGGGTATACATGAGCAGTTCTTC.

The chain uses TRBV14 and TRBJ2-5; the D is unclear. The V gene's germline CDR1 is SGHDN and CDR2 FVKESK. Trimming left V 0 bases short and J 0 bases short, with 5 bases between. This CDR3 is 14 amino acids long. In DNA form, the CDR3 reads TGTGCCAGCAGCCAAGATTTGGACCAAGAGACCCAGTACTTC. Protein: CASSQDLDQETQYF.

V is TRBV4-3 and J is TRBJ2-7; D is possibly TRBD1 (6 bases). CDR1 is LGHNA, CDR2 YSLEER, per germline. This CDR3 contains 17 residues. Trimming pared 0 bases from V and 0 bases from J, leaving 15 bases between. CDR3 region: CASSQDSVGALSYEQYF. CDR3 bases: TGCGCCAGCAGCCAAGATTCAGTGGGGGCCCTCTCCTACGAGCAGTACTTC.

This clonotype has ten or more counts. The rearrangement joins TRBV6-1 to TRBJ2-1, with 9 bases that match TRBD2. Trimming at V came to 3 bases and at J to 7 bases, leaving 1 base not matched to a gene. Germline CDR1 MNHNS, CDR2 SASEGT. This CDR3 contains 13 residues. The CDR3 loop reads CASSEAGGNEQFF. The CDR3, as DNA: TGTGCCAGCAGTGAGGCGGGAGGGAATGAGCAGTTCTTC.

This clonotype has just a few counts. This sequence joins TRBV11-2 and TRBJ1-4, with no clear D. The V gene's germline CDR1 is SGHAT and CDR2 FQNNGV. CDR3 length: 12 amino acids. Trimming took off 5 bases at V and 4 bases at J, with 5 bases between the two ends. CDR3: CASSRFNEKLFF. The CDR3 region has the DNA TGTGCCAGCAGCAGGTTTAATGAAAAACTGTTTTTT. Full variable domain (rest looked up from reference TRBV11-2 and TRBJ1-4): EAGVAQSPRYKIIEKRQSVAFWCNPISGHATLYWYQQILGQGPKLLIQFQNNGVVDDSQLPKDRFSAERLKGVDSTLKIQPAKLEDSAVYLCASSRFNEKLFFGSGTQLSVL.

This clonotype was counted between two and nine times. The chain couples TRBV15 to TRBJ2-3; D perhaps matches TRBD2 (5 bases). The length of the CDR3 is 17 residues. The ends were cut back, 0 bases at V and 0 bases at J, with 13 bases in the middle. The germline CDR1 and CDR2 sequences are LNHNV and YYDKDF (reference sequence). DNA of the CDR3: TGTGCCACCAGCAGAGATGGGCTAGCACTGAGCACAGATACGCAGTATTTT. It yields the protein CATSRDGLALSTDTQYF.

This clonotype was detected a few times. The chain uses TRBV5-5 and TRBJ2-7; D is uncertain. From germline, CDR1 is SGHKS and CDR2 YYEKEE (reference sequence). V gave up 1 base and J gave up 0 bases, with 8 bases separating them. The CDR3 is 14 amino acids. CDR3 in amino acids: CASSLIYPSYEQYF. In nucleotides, the CDR3 is TGTGCCAGCAGCTTGATCTATCCCTCCTACGAGCAGTACTTC.